Shown below are 7 T cell receptor beta chains from a single sample sequenced in a study of PD-1 blockade in classical Hodgkin lymphoma. Relapse was seen in all patients after autologous stem cell transplantation, and brentuximab vedotin exposure was variable. TCRdb keeps only in-frame clones here, not all; method: immunoSEQ multiplex PCR. The sample lists roughly 26,000 clones, under 90% occurring once. This sample comprised peripheral blood mononuclear cells (PBMCs), obtained at baseline. These receptors were obtained from a human donor with classical Hodgkin lymphoma.

V usage is TRBV10-3 and J usage is TRBJ1-2, with 8 bases identical to TRBD1. The J segment lost 3 bases and the V segment lost 0 bases, leaving 12 bases of the junction unmatched. The CDR3 consists of 18 residues. CDR1 and CDR2 from the germline V gene are ENHRY and SYGVKD. CDR3 nucleotides: TGTGCCATCAGTGAGTCGTGGACAGGGAGACTAAGATACTATGGCTACACCTTC. Translated: CAISESWTGRLRYYGYTF.

The genes are TRBV5-1 and TRBJ1-6; 7 bases map to TRBD1. The CDR3 has 15 amino acids. Germline V gives CDR1 SGHRS, CDR2 YFSETQ. V dropped 0 bases and J dropped 6; count of bases not matched to a gene: 3. As DNA, the CDR3 is TGCGCCAGCAGCTTGGCCGCAGGGGGTAATTCACCCCTCCACTTT. This encodes CASSLAAGGNSPLHF.

This rearrangement joins TRBV2 to TRBJ1-4; D not certain. The CDR3 spans 11 residues. The V end was cut by 6 bases, the J end by 8 bases, with 7 bases between. CDR1 and CDR2 from the germline V gene are SNHLY and FYNNEI. CDR3 protein: CASRSSEKLFF. CDR3 bases: TGTGCCAGCAGATCCAGCGAAAAACTGTTTTTT. Full variable domain (missing parts from reference TRBV2 and TRBJ1-4): EPEVTQTPSHQVTQMGQEVILRCVPISNHLYFYWYRQILGQKVEFLVSFYNNEISEKSEIFDDQFSVERPDGSNFTLKIRSTKLEDSAMYFCASRSSEKLFFGSGTQLSVL.

The V and J genes are TRBV6-1 and TRBJ2-5; D is possibly TRBD2 (6 bases). The V and J ends lost 4 bases and 9 bases respectively, with 15 bases between them. This CDR3 has 13 residues. The germline V gene has CDR1 MNHNS and CDR2 SASEGT. The CDR3 reads CASSASGGAAQYF. The CDR3 DNA reads TGTGCCAGCAGTGCGTCAGGAGGGGCGGCCCAGTACTTC.

The V and J genes are TRBV6-6 and TRBJ2-7; 8 bases are shared with TRBD1. CDR1 MNHNY and CDR2 SVGAGI come from the germline V gene (reference sequence). The CDR3 is 16 residues long. V lost 5 bases, J lost 0 bases, and 9 bases stayed unmatched. CDR3 region: CASSPAGQASSYEQYF. CDR3 in DNA: TGTGCCAGCAGTCCCGCGGGACAGGCGAGCTCCTACGAGCAGTACTTC.

This clone was counted only a few times. The CDR3 nucleotides are TGCGCCAGCAGCCAAGACAATTTGGGGGCCAACGTCCTGACTTTC. It is translated as CASSQDNLGANVLTF. The chain is built from TRBV4-3 and TRBJ2-6; D gene uncertain. Trimming removed 0 bases at V and 4 bases at J, with 7 bases between. The CDR3 length is 15 residues. The germline CDR1 and CDR2 sequences are LGHNA and YSLEER.

This chain joins TRBV9 and TRBJ2-2; D might be TRBD2 (5 bases). V lost 1 base and J 6 bases, leaving 10 bases between the germline ends. This CDR3 contains 14 residues. Germline assignment: CDR1 SGDLS and CDR2 YYNGEE. This chain's CDR3 is CASSVSGVPGELFF. The CDR3 nucleotides are TGTGCCAGCAGCGTATCCGGGGTCCCCGGGGAGCTGTTTTTT. The variable domain in full, completed from reference TRBV9 and TRBJ2-2, reads DSGVTQTPKHLITATGQRVTLRCSPRSGDLSVYWYQQSLDQGLQFLIQYYNGEERAKGNILERFSAQQFPDLHSELNLSSLELGDSALYFCASSVSGVPGELFFGEGSRLTVL.